These T cell receptor beta chains were read from a single sample in a study of spatial heterogeneity in lung cancer. TCRdb passed the 5' RACE reads through MiXCR, listing each CDR3 protein once. The sample lists approximately 47,000 distinct CDR3 sequences; around 7.6% were seen once. The input for sequencing was PBMCs, taken at surgery. These receptors came from a female donor with early-stage non-small cell lung cancer. The CDR3 runs from the conserved cysteine through the conserved F or W. A D gene is named only where the DNA matches it firmly. The size of a clone is reported for some rows only, either as once, few or many, or as a class for expanded clones.

TGTGCCAGCAGCTCCCCAGGGCGGGGAGGACAGACCCAGTACTTC	CASSSPGRGGQTQYF	TRBV7-9	few	TRBJ2-5	.	15
TGTGCCAGCTCTCCTGGGGGGAGTCGCAATCAGCCCCAGCATTTT	CASSPGGSRNQPQHF	TRBV18	few	TRBJ1-5	.	15
TGTGCCACCCAGCCTCGGGGGGAAGCAGATACGCAGTATTTT	CATQPRGEADTQYF	TRBV10-3	many	TRBJ2-3	TRBD2	14
TGTGCCACCAGGGACGACCTAGACAGGGGGCAGAATCAGCCCCAGCATTTT	CATRDDLDRGQNQPQHF	TRBV15	few	TRBJ1-5	TRBD1	17
TGTGCCAGCAGCCCTGGACAGGGCTACACCGGGGAGCTGTTTTTT	CASSPGQGYTGELFF	TRBV3-1	few	TRBJ2-2	TRBD1	15
TGCGCCAGCAGCCAAGAGAGGAGTAGCAATCAGCCCCAGCATTTT	CASSQERSSNQPQHF	TRBV4-3	.	TRBJ1-5	.	15
TGTGCCAGCAGGTGGTCTGGGGCGAACTATGGCTACACCTTC	CASRWSGANYGYTF	TRBV6-5	few	TRBJ1-2	.	14
TGCGCCAGCAGCCAAGATATCGGTCAGGGGATGACTGAAGCTTTCTTT	CASSQDIGQGMTEAFF	TRBV4-1	many	TRBJ1-1	.	16
TGTGCCAGCAGTCCGGGACAGGGGCTGCCCCAGCATTTT	CASSPGQGLPQHF	TRBV6-2/TRBV6-3	many	TRBJ1-5	TRBD1	13
TGTGCCAGCAGCTTAGGCAGGGACCCCACAGATACGCAGTATTTT	CASSLGRDPTDTQYF	TRBV11-2	many	TRBJ2-3	.	15
TGCAGTGCTAGTCAGGGGAGCTCTGGAAACACCATATATTTT	CSASQGSSGNTIYF	TRBV20-1	.	TRBJ1-3	.	14
TGTGCCAGCGGGACTCGGACAGGGGTCCAAGAGACCCAGTACTTC	CASGTRTGVQETQYF	TRBV12-3/TRBV12-4	.	TRBJ2-5	TRBD1	15
TGTGCCAGCTCACCTCAGACCTACAATGAGCAGTTCTTC	CASSPQTYNEQFF	TRBV18	many	TRBJ2-1	.	13
TGTGCCAGCAGTTTATTTGCCAGCGGGGTTGATACGCAGTATTTT	CASSLFASGVDTQYF	TRBV27	.	TRBJ2-3	TRBD2	15
TGCAGTGCTAGAGCTGGGGACATACGCACAGATACGCAGTATTTT	CSARAGDIRTDTQYF	TRBV20-1	few	TRBJ2-3	.	15
TGTGCCAGCAGCTCCGCGACTAGCGGGGGGGACTACGAGCAGTACTTC	CASSSATSGGDYEQYF	TRBV7-9	many	TRBJ2-7	TRBD2	16
TGTGCCAGCAGTTACGACAGGAGCTCCTACAATGAGCAGTTCTTC	CASSYDRSSYNEQFF	TRBV6-5	few	TRBJ2-1	.	15
TGCGCCAGCAGCTCAGGGACAGGTGAATACAATGAGCAGTTCTTC	CASSSGTGEYNEQFF	TRBV5-1	few	TRBJ2-1	TRBD1	15
TGTGCCAGTAGTCCAGGACTAGCGGGGGTGCGGTACGAGCAGTACTTC	CASSPGLAGVRYEQYF	TRBV19	.	TRBJ2-7	TRBD2	16
TGCGCCAGCAGCCAAGGCCCAGGAGGAACTAATGAAAAACTGTTTTTT	CASSQGPGGTNEKLFF	TRBV4-3	.	TRBJ1-4	.	16
TGTGCCAGCTCACCACAGGGCAGGAACACTGAAGCTTTCTTT	CASSPQGRNTEAFF	TRBV18	many	TRBJ1-1	.	14
TGCGCCAGCAGCCAAGAGGGTCGAAGCACAGATACGCAGTATTTT	CASSQEGRSTDTQYF	TRBV4-3	many	TRBJ2-3	.	15
TGTGCCAGTAGTGGATGGACAGGGCCCAGACGCTCCTACGAGCAGTACTTC	CASSGWTGPRRSYEQYF	TRBV19	many	TRBJ2-7	TRBD1	17
TGTGCCAGCAGCCGCACAGATACGCAGTATTTT	CASSRTDTQYF	TRBV7-8	many	TRBJ2-3	.	11
TGTGCCAGCTCACTTTCTGGGGCCAACGTCCTGACTTTC	CASSLSGANVLTF	TRBV18	many	TRBJ2-6	.	13
TGTGCCAGCAGCTTACAAACCGGCGTTGAAAAACTGTTTTTT	CASSLQTGVEKLFF	TRBV7-8	.	TRBJ1-4	.	14
TGTGCCAGCAGTGAATTGAACAGCTCCTACGAGCAGTACTTC	CASSELNSSYEQYF	TRBV2	.	TRBJ2-7	.	14
TGCAGTGTCCCCACTAAACGAGGAAACACCATATATTTT	CSVPTKRGNTIYF	TRBV20-1	few	TRBJ1-3	.	13
TGTGCCAGTGAGGAGGGGGCTGGAGAGACCCAGTACTTC	CASEEGAGETQYF	TRBV19	few	TRBJ2-5	.	13
TGTGCCAGCAGTTGGACTAGCGGGGGTCCCACAGATACGCAGTATTTT	CASSWTSGGPTDTQYF	TRBV6-5	many	TRBJ2-3	TRBD2	16
TGCAGCGTTGGCCAGTCCATGAACACTGAAGCTTTCTTT	CSVGQSMNTEAFF	TRBV29-1	many	TRBJ1-1	.	13
TGTGCCTGGGCCCACGGATATAGCAATCAGCCCCAGCATTTT	CAWAHGYSNQPQHF	TRBV30	many	TRBJ1-5	.	14
TGCAGCGTGGGACAGGGCGGCGCAGATACGCAGTATTTT	CSVGQGGADTQYF	TRBV29-1	many	TRBJ2-3	TRBD1	13
TGTGCCAGCAGTTCCGGGACAGGAGGCTCACCCCTCCACTTT	CASSSGTGGSPLHF	TRBV6-5	once	TRBJ1-6	TRBD1	14
TGCGCCAGCAGCTTGGGACAGGGAAACTATTCACCCCTCCACTTT	CASSLGQGNYSPLHF	TRBV5-1	few	TRBJ1-6	TRBD1	15
TGCGCCAGCAGCTTGCACCGGGACACCTCTAACTATGGCTACACCTTC	CASSLHRDTSNYGYTF	TRBV5-1	many	TRBJ1-2	.	16
TGCGCCAGCAGCTTGGGACAGTTCGCGAACACCGGGGAGCTGTTTTTT	CASSLGQFANTGELFF	TRBV5-1	.	TRBJ2-2	.	16